A selection of T cell receptor beta chains follows, all from one sample in a study of OX40 agonist ivuxolimab in advanced cancers. Data came from immunoSEQ multiplex PCR; TCRdb stores just in-frame clones and leaves some out. The sample records 60,000 to 100,000 clones, 92% being singletons. Sequenced here: CD4+ or CD8+ T cells sorted from blood, sampled in a trial of the OX40 agonist ivuxolimab. These receptors were taken from an adult with an advanced solid tumor such as melanoma, head and neck, liver or kidney cancer. Both conserved end residues are part of each CDR3. D genes are given only for firm matches. Some rows have no size entry. The others give once, few or many, or a class for an expanded clone.

len,v_gene,abundance,d_gene,j_gene,CDR3aa,CDR3nt
16,TRBV4-1,-,-,TRBJ2-7,CASAPSRGESSYEQYF,TGCGCCAGCGCCCCCTCCAGGGGAGAGTCCTCCTACGAGCAGTACTTC
14,TRBV4-3,-,-,TRBJ2-7,CASSQGAGLDEQYF,TGCGCCAGCAGCCAAGGGGCGGGCCTCGACGAGCAGTACTTC
14,TRBV7-3,-,-,TRBJ2-2,CASSLGGPTGELFF,TGTGCCAGCAGCTTAGGAGGACCCACCGGGGAGCTGTTTTTT
12,TRBV30,-,-,TRBJ2-3,CAWSPGTDTQYF,TGTGCCTGGAGTCCGGGCACAGATACGCAGTATTTT
17,TRBV5-8,-,-,TRBJ1-1,CASSLVGGILFNTEAFF,TGTGCCAGCAGCTTAGTCGGCGGGATCCTATTTAACACTGAAGCTTTCTTT
14,TRBV11-3,once,-,TRBJ2-3,CASSLDFSTDTQYF,TGTGCCAGCAGCTTAGATTTTAGCACAGATACGCAGTATTTT
19,TRBV18,once,TRBD1,TRBJ1-5,CASSPGLGTGQGDNQPQHF,TGTGCCAGCTCACCAGGCCTAGGGACGGGACAGGGGGATAATCAGCCCCAGCATTTT
16,TRBV21-1,-,-,TRBJ1-5,CASSRGGSGEMEPQHF,TGTGCCAGCAGTAGGGGCGGGAGCGGGGAAATGGAGCCCCAGCATTTT
16,TRBV4-2,-,TRBD2,TRBJ2-3,CASSQVGGRGTDTQYF,TGTGCCAGCAGCCAAGTTGGCGGGAGAGGAACAGATACGCAGTATTTT
17,TRBV5-1,once,TRBD1,TRBJ2-3,CASSSTIRGQGLDTQYF,TGCGCCAGCAGCTCGACGATCCGGGGACAGGGGTTAGATACGCAGTATTTT
13,TRBV25-1,-,-,TRBJ1-2,CASSEWVDYGYTF,TGTGCCAGCAGTGAATGGGTGGACTATGGCTACACCTTC
12,TRBV28,-,-,TRBJ2-7,CASSFRPYEQYF,TGTGCCAGCAGTTTTAGGCCCTACGAGCAGTACTTC
17,TRBV11-2,-,TRBD2,TRBJ2-1,CASSLWGSAGGLSEQFF,TGTGCCAGCAGCCTTTGGGGATCAGCGGGAGGGCTAAGTGAGCAGTTCTTC
13,TRBV6-6,-,TRBD1,TRBJ1-1,CASSKDRWAEAFF,TGTGCCAGCAGTAAGGACAGGTGGGCTGAAGCTTTCTTT
19,TRBV9,-,-,TRBJ2-1,CASSVGGGTDLGSYNEQFF,TGTGCCAGCAGCGTAGGAGGCGGGACGGACCTTGGATCCTACAATGAGCAGTTCTTC
15,TRBV6-6,-,-,TRBJ1-5,CASSPTSHSNQPQHF,TGTGCCAGCAGTCCCACTTCGCATAGCAATCAGCCCCAGCATTTT
15,TRBV15,-,-,TRBJ1-5,CATSRDRVSNQPQHF,TGTGCCACCAGCAGAGATAGGGTCTCCAATCAGCCCCAGCATTTT
17,TRBV4-1,-,-,TRBJ2-3,CASSLRPDGGSTDTQYF,TGCGCCAGCAGCCTCAGGCCGGACGGGGGAAGCACAGATACGCAGTATTTT
14,TRBV27,-,-,TRBJ1-2,CASRTRETNYGYTF,TGTGCCAGCAGAACAAGGGAGACTAACTATGGCTACACCTTC
15,TRBV5-4,-,-,TRBJ2-5,CASSLVGGARETQYF,TGTGCCAGCAGCTTGGTTGGGGGGGCGCGTGAGACCCAGTACTTC
16,TRBV30,-,-,TRBJ1-3,CAWSVSRVHSGNTIYF,TGTGCCTGGAGTGTATCCAGGGTCCACTCTGGAAACACCATATATTTT
15,TRBV2,-,-,TRBJ1-6,CASSDLEPHNSPLHF,TGTGCCAGCAGTGATTTGGAGCCACATAATTCACCCCTCCACTTT
16,TRBV5-4,-,TRBD2,TRBJ2-5,CASSLEFTGGEETQYF,TGTGCCAGCAGCTTGGAATTTACGGGAGGGGAAGAGACCCAGTACTTC
18,TRBV19,-,-,TRBJ1-3,CASSIRLGSKNSGNTIYF,TGTGCCAGTAGTATTCGCTTAGGCAGCAAGAACTCTGGAAACACCATATATTTT
12,TRBV29-1,-,-,TRBJ1-3,CSVLQGGNTIYF,TGCAGCGTTCTACAGGGAGGAAACACCATATATTTT
14,TRBV27,-,-,TRBJ1-3,CASSSGGTGNTIYF,TGTGCCAGCAGCAGCGGGGGGACTGGAAACACCATATATTTT
14,TRBV7-9,-,-,TRBJ2-1,CASSWQQGGYEQFF,TGTGCCAGCAGCTGGCAACAGGGGGGGTATGAGCAGTTCTTC
15,TRBV19,-,-,TRBJ1-5,CASSIGRVGDQPQHF,TGTGCCAGTAGTATAGGCAGGGTGGGCGATCAGCCCCAGCATTTT
13,TRBV10-3,-,-,TRBJ1-1,CAISGAGATEAFF,TGTGCCATCAGTGGTGCCGGGGCCACTGAAGCTTTCTTT
15,TRBV2,-,TRBD1,TRBJ2-1,CASRMDRAMRNEQFF,TGTGCCAGCAGGATGGACAGGGCTATGAGGAATGAGCAGTTCTTC
11,TRBV7-2,-,-,TRBJ2-7,CASSPVGEQYF,TGTGCCAGCAGCCCAGTAGGCGAGCAGTACTTC
14,TRBV7-2,-,-,TRBJ2-3,CASSLAWGTDTQYF,TGTGCCAGCAGCTTAGCCTGGGGAACAGATACGCAGTATTTT
13,TRBV29-1,once,-,TRBJ2-3,CSVINRGGDTQYF,TGCAGCGTAATTAACAGGGGGGGAGATACGCAGTATTTT
17,TRBV4-2,once,TRBD2,TRBJ2-1,CASSWGSGSGVYNEQFF,TGTGCCAGCAGCTGGGGGAGCGGGAGTGGGGTATACAATGAGCAGTTCTTC
15,TRBV28,-,TRBD1,TRBJ2-5,CASSPTTGGRETQYF,TGTGCCAGCAGTCCTACGACAGGGGGTCGGGAGACCCAGTACTTC
16,TRBV19,-,TRBD1,TRBJ1-5,CASSIGQGHSNQPQHF,TGTGCCAGTAGTATAGGACAGGGACACAGCAATCAGCCCCAGCATTTT
16,TRBV19,-,TRBD1,TRBJ2-7,CASSPGTGTPPYEQYF,TGTGCCAGTAGTCCTGGGACAGGAACCCCCCCTTACGAGCAGTACTTC
15,TRBV7-2,-,TRBD1,TRBJ1-5,CASSSGQYSNQPQHF,TGTGCCAGCAGCTCGGGACAGTATAGCAATCAGCCCCAGCATTTT
17,TRBV10-2,once,TRBD1,TRBJ2-7,CASSELIGQGSSYEQYF,TGCGCCAGCAGTGAGTTGATAGGACAGGGCAGCTCCTACGAGCAGTACTTC
15,TRBV5-1,-,-,TRBJ2-3,CASSLDASLGDTQYF,TGCGCCAGCAGCTTGGACGCTTCTTTAGGGGATACGCAGTATTTT
17,TRBV7-9,-,TRBD1,TRBJ1-5,CASSPGTGGRSYQPQHF,TGTGCCAGCAGCCCCGGGACAGGGGGCCGGAGTTATCAGCCCCAGCATTTT
14,TRBV7-6,-,TRBD1,TRBJ1-2,CASSSPPGQDGYTF,TGCGCCAGCAGCTCGCCCCCGGGACAGGATGGCTACACCTTC
14,TRBV11-2,-,-,TRBJ2-7,CASSSPGGRYEQYF,TGTGCCAGCAGCTCTCCCGGGGGACGCTACGAGCAGTACTTC
12,TRBV19,-,-,TRBJ1-1,CASSIVGHEAFF,TGTGCCAGTAGTATAGTAGGGCATGAGGCTTTCTTT
14,TRBV6-1,-,-,TRBJ2-7,CASSRAADSYEQYF,TGTGCCAGTTCTCGGGCCGCCGACTCCTACGAGCAGTACTTC